A single sample gave rise to the 28 T cell receptor beta chains below, sequenced in a study of OX40 agonist ivuxolimab in advanced cancers. Data came from immunoSEQ multiplex PCR; TCRdb stores just in-frame clones and leaves some out. Among 80,000 or so clones listed, 75% to 90% were seen once. The sample consisted of CD4+ or CD8+ T cells sorted from blood, taken in a trial of the OX40 agonist ivuxolimab. The receptor source for this set is an adult with an advanced solid tumor such as melanoma, head and neck, liver or kidney cancer.

The rearrangement uses TRBV9 and TRBJ2-5, with TRBD2 identical over 7 bases. Trimming took 3 bases from V and 1 from J; bases not matched to a gene: 3. Germline values: CDR1 SGDLS, CDR2 YYNGEE. The CDR3 is 14 amino acids. CDR3: CASSEGLRQETQYF. The DNA for the CDR3 is TGTGCCAGCAGCGAGGGACTACGCCAAGAGACCCAGTACTTC.

V gene TRBV7-3 combines with J gene TRBJ2-7; no firm D call. This CDR3 has 16 amino acids. Germline CDR1 reads SGHTA; CDR2 reads FQGTGA. Deletions cut 5 bases from V and 2 bases from J, with 19 bases between. The CDR3 DNA sequence: TGTGCCAGCAGCCCATTTGAAGGGTTGAGAACCTACGAGCAGTACTTC. Protein: CASSPFEGLRTYEQYF.

The chain couples TRBV2 to TRBJ1-4; D might be TRBD1 (6 bases). The germline gives CDR1 SNHLY, CDR2 FYNNEI. The ends were cut back, 2 bases at V and 0 bases at J, with 10 bases in the middle. The CDR3 contains 16 residues. The CDR3 DNA follows: TGTGCCAGCAGTGAATTTCGGACAGCAACTAATGAAAAACTGTTTTTT. As protein: CASSEFRTATNEKLFF.

This chain uses TRBV5-1 with TRBJ2-7; a possible D gene is TRBD2 (6 bases). The V gene lost 5 bases and the J gene lost 2 bases, with 20 bases spanning the gap. The CDR3 is made up of 16 amino acids. Germline CDR1 SGHRS, CDR2 YFSETQ. The CDR3 is CASRLLGGTDPYEQYF. In DNA, the CDR3 is TGCGCCAGCAGACTCTTGGGCGGGACGGACCCCTACGAGCAGTACTTC.

The V gene is TRBV6-5, the J gene TRBJ1-2, with no clear D. V shed 2 bases and J shed 1 base, with 5 bases lying between them. The germline gives CDR1 MNHEY, CDR2 SVGAGI. The CDR3 runs to 13 residues. Written as DNA, the CDR3 is TGTGCCAGCAGTTACAGGGATAACTATGGCTACACCTTC. Its protein is CASSYRDNYGYTF.

The chain carries TRBV9 and TRBJ1-1; D remains ambiguous. The V gene lost 0 bases and the J gene lost 3 bases, with 6 bases spanning the gap. The CDR3 has 13 amino acids. Per the germline V gene, CDR1 is SGDLS and CDR2 is YYNGEE. The CDR3 nucleotides read TGTGCCAGCAGCGTAGCAGGCGACACTGAAGCTTTCTTT. Protein sequence: CASSVAGDTEAFF.

The chain couples TRBV18 to TRBJ2-5; no clear D gene. Deletions cut 1 base from V and 5 bases from J, with 8 bases between. The CDR3 runs 13 residues. Germline V CDR1 and CDR2: KGHSH, LQKENI. The CDR3 sequence is CASSPLTSETQYF. Here the CDR3 DNA reads TGTGCCAGCTCACCACTGACGAGCGAGACCCAGTACTTC.

The V gene is TRBV7-3, the J gene TRBJ2-1, with a weak D call TRBD2 (6 bases). From germline, CDR1 is SGHTA and CDR2 FQGTGA. Trimming took 4 bases from V and 7 from J, leaving 14 bases between them. CDR3 length: 14 amino acids. The CDR3 here is CASSWGTGENEQFF. The CDR3 coding sequence is TGTGCCAGCAGCTGGGGGACTGGAGAGAATGAGCAGTTCTTC.

This chain connects TRBV7-6 to TRBJ2-3; D is undetermined. Germline assignment: CDR1 SGHVS and CDR2 FNYEAQ. V was trimmed by 5 bases and J by 5 bases, leaving 20 bases between them. The CDR3 consists of 16 residues. The CDR3 loop is CASSRAPTLEIDTQYF. The CDR3 region has the DNA TGTGCCAGCAGCCGTGCCCCCACCCTGGAGATAGATACGCAGTATTTT.

This clone occurred a few times. The V gene is TRBV18, the J gene TRBJ1-3; D remains ambiguous. CDR1 is KGHSH and CDR2 is LQKENI in the germline V gene. CDR3 length: 12 amino acids. With 2 bases removed from V and 4 bases from J, the gap between germline ends came to 3 bases. This chain's CDR3 is CASSPKGNTIYF. In DNA form, the CDR3 reads TGTGCCAGCTCACCAAAAGGAAACACCATATATTTT.

The chain combines TRBV9 with TRBJ2-7, with D hard to call. The ends were cut back, 4 bases at V and 3 bases at J, with 14 bases in the middle. This CDR3 has 14 amino acids. Germline values: CDR1 SGDLS, CDR2 YYNGEE. The CDR3 DNA follows: TGTGCCAGCAGCCCCCGTCCCCCGGGCTACGAGCAGTACTTC. Translating it yields CASSPRPPGYEQYF.

The chain joins TRBV4-1 to TRBJ1-5; 10 nucleotides agree with TRBD1. In germline, CDR1 is MGHRA, CDR2 YSYEKL. The CDR3 has 16 amino acids. The ends lost 2 bases at V and 6 bases at J; junction bases unmatched: 7. Here the CDR3 reads CASSQRDRGNSQPQHF. CDR3 nucleotides: TGCGCCAGCAGCCAAAGGGACAGGGGTAACTCTCAGCCCCAGCATTTT.

The J gene is TRBJ1-1, the V gene TRBV11-1; D gene uncertain. Trimming shortened V by 5 bases and J by 4 bases, and 11 bases separated the two germline ends. The germline V gene encodes CDR1 SGHAT and CDR2 FQDESV (reference sequence). The CDR3 runs to 13 residues. The CDR3 spells CASSILKGTEAFF. The CDR3 DNA is TGTGCCAGCAGCATCCTAAAGGGCACTGAAGCTTTCTTT.

The chain has TRBV6-9 and TRBJ2-7; no reliable D call. The CDR3 is 13 residues long. V was cut by 6 bases and J by 4 bases, with 13 bases left in between. CDR1 is MNHGY and CDR2 is SVAAGI in the germline V gene. The CDR3 loop is CASSRRVPYEQYF. The DNA of the CDR3 is TGTGCCAGCAGCCGACGAGTCCCGTACGAGCAGTACTTC.

The rearrangement links TRBV28 to TRBJ2-7; 11 nucleotides match TRBD2. Losses at the gene ends were 4 bases for V and 2 bases for J; bases not matched to a gene: 7. Germline CDR1 reads MDHEN; CDR2 reads SYDVKM. CDR3 length: 16 residues. CDR3 sequence (DNA): TGTGCCAGCAGTTCCTCCGGGACTAGCGGAGCCTACGAGCAGTACTTC. The encoded protein is CASSSSGTSGAYEQYF.

The rearrangement uses TRBV21-1 and TRBJ2-3. TRBV21-1 is reported as a pseudogene. The CDR3 length is 13 residues. CDR3 amino acids: CASSKDQYDTQYF. The CDR3 bases are TGTGCCAGCAGCAAGGACCAGTACGATACGCAGTATTTT.

The chain recombines TRBV6-6 with TRBJ2-5; D is possibly TRBD1 (6 bases). Between the trimmed V and J ends, which lost 4 bases and 5 bases, there was a span of 17 bases. This CDR3 has 15 residues. Germline loops: CDR1 MNHNY, CDR2 SVGAGI (reference sequence). Here the CDR3 reads CASSFRGAEGETQYF. For the CDR3, the DNA is TGTGCCAGCAGTTTCAGGGGCGCAGAGGGGGAGACCCAGTACTTC.

This chain joins TRBV6-1 and TRBJ1-2; D is uncertain. The V end lost 1 base, the J end lost 4 bases, and 10 bases lay between the germline ends. The CDR3 has 14 residues. CDR1 and CDR2 from the germline V gene are MNHNS and SASEGT. The CDR3 here is CASSEEGSAYGYTF. In DNA form, the CDR3 reads TGTGCCAGCAGTGAAGAGGGATCGGCCTATGGCTACACCTTC.

The V call is TRBV5-4, the J call TRBJ1-3, with D uncertain. Between the trimmed V and J ends, which lost 0 bases and 0 bases, there was a span of 10 bases. CDR1 SGHNT and CDR2 YYREEE come from the germline V gene (reference sequence). The CDR3 is made up of 16 amino acids. This CDR3 is CASSLGSTSSGNTIYF. CDR3 nucleotides: TGTGCCAGCAGCTTGGGCAGCACAAGCTCTGGAAACACCATATATTTT.

The V call is TRBV6-5, the J call TRBJ2-7; D not resolved. The germline V gene encodes CDR1 MNHEY and CDR2 SVGAGI. Trimming pared 6 bases from V and 9 bases from J, leaving 12 bases between. This CDR3 has 11 residues. CDR3: CASSEHNGQYF. The CDR3 nucleotides read TGTGCCAGCAGCGAACACAACGGGCAGTACTTC.

The rearrangement links TRBV30 to TRBJ2-5; D remains ambiguous. The CDR3 covers 11 residues. V shed 1 base and J shed 5 bases, with 5 bases lying between them. Germline V gene data show CDR1 as GTSNPN and CDR2 as SVGIG (reference sequence). The CDR3, as DNA: TGTGCCTGGAGTGGGAAGGAGACCCAGTACTTC. Protein product: CAWSGKETQYF.

The chain combines TRBV7-8 with TRBJ1-5; D is uncertain. This CDR3 comprises 14 residues. V was cut by 1 base and J by 7 bases, with 11 bases left in between. CDR1 SGHVS and CDR2 FQNEAQ come from the germline V gene. CDR3 amino acids: CASSLDPEGQPQHF. CDR3 DNA: TGTGCCAGCAGCTTAGATCCCGAGGGACAGCCCCAGCATTTT.

This sequence joins TRBV18 and TRBJ1-1, with TRBD1 identical over 7 bases. Germline CDR1 reads KGHSH; CDR2 reads LQKENI. This CDR3 comprises 13 residues. V lost 8 bases, J lost 5 bases, and 8 bases stayed unmatched. The CDR3 DNA sequence: TGTGCCAGCGCCGGACAGGTGGAAACTGAAGCTTTCTTT. Its protein is CASAGQVETEAFF.

This chain connects TRBV2 to TRBJ2-5; 7 nucleotides line up with TRBD2. The CDR3 runs to 16 residues. Looked up from germline, CDR1 is SNHLY and CDR2 is FYNNEI. Unmatched junction bases numbered 15, after V lost 9 bases and J lost 2 bases. CDR3 nucleotides: TGTGCCAGATTGGCCGACGACAGCGGGGCTCAAGAGACCCAGTACTTC. It translates to CARLADDSGAQETQYF.

The V and J genes are TRBV5-4 and TRBJ1-1; TRBD1 matches at 8 bases. Germline V gene lookup returns CDR1 SGHNT and CDR2 YYREEE (reference sequence). The CDR3 runs to 14 residues. J gave up 3 bases and V 3 bases, and 4 bases lay outside the gene matches. This chain's CDR3 is CASSSGGRDTEAFF. The CDR3 region has the DNA TGTGCCAGCAGCTCAGGGGGCCGAGACACTGAAGCTTTCTTT.

CDR3 sequence reads: CASSLGWGSTEAFF. For the CDR3, the DNA is TGTGCCAGCAGCTTGGGGTGGGGGTCCACTGAAGCTTTCTTT. The rearrangement uses TRBV5-6 and TRBJ1-1, with TRBD1 as a possible D gene (5 bases). Trimming removed 0 bases at V and 4 bases at J, with 10 bases between. The length of the CDR3 is 14 residues. CDR1 is SGHDT, CDR2 YYEEEE, per germline.

The rearrangement links TRBV2 to TRBJ1-5; weak D call: TRBD1 (5 bases). V was pared by 6 bases and J by 4 bases, with 7 bases between. Germline values: CDR1 SNHLY, CDR2 FYNNEI. The CDR3 extends over 12 amino acids. Here the CDR3 DNA reads TGTGCCAGCAGGGGGGGTAATCAGCCCCAGCATTTT. The encoded protein is CASRGGNQPQHF.

V gene TRBV27 combines with J gene TRBJ1-2; a possible D gene is TRBD1 (6 bases). The CDR3 spans 16 residues. The V end lost 5 bases, the J end lost 6 bases, and 22 bases lay between the germline ends. Germline V gives CDR1 MNHEY, CDR2 SMNVEV (reference sequence). CDR3 sequence: CASSPILQGIGDGYTF. Here the CDR3 DNA reads TGTGCCAGCAGTCCCATACTCCAGGGGATTGGTGATGGCTACACCTTC.